This T cell receptor beta chain was found in a study of blood T cells in healthy people across ages. The CDR3 consists of 14 residues. Germline V CDR1 and CDR2: SGHVS, FQNEAQ. V lost 5 bases to trimming and J lost 3 bases, with 11 bases between them. Primers used in a second PCR of roughly 6 to 12 cycles were a sample-barcoded 5' primer and a J-beta primer mix. From the 5' RACE reads, TCRdb called clonotypes with MiXCR, one entry per CDR3 protein. This sample has about 1.4 million distinct CDR3 sequences, with approximately 60% found just once. Sequencing used blood. The sequence was obtained from a man between 18 and 29 years old in good health. This chain joins TRBV7-8 and TRBJ2-4; D tentatively fits TRBD1 or TRBD2 (5 bases each). The DNA of the CDR3 is TGTGCCAGCAGCCCGAGGGGTGGCAAAAACATTCAGTACTTC. Translated, it gives CASSPRGGKNIQYF.